A single sample gave rise to the 25 T cell receptor beta chains below, sequenced in a study of CD4+ T cells in melanoma. Assay: immunoSEQ multiplex PCR; the TCRdb copy retains only in-frame clones and omits some. The data contain approximately 12,000 clones, approximately 70% of them singletons. Sequenced input: cells from a culture (not recorded whether cultured in vitro). These receptors were taken from a human donor with melanoma.

The gene calls are TRBV19 and TRBJ2-4; perhaps TRBD1 as D (5 bases). CDR3 length: 16 amino acids. Trimming shortened V by 6 bases and J by 2 bases, and 17 bases separated the two germline ends. The germline V gene encodes CDR1 LNHDA and CDR2 SQIVND (reference sequence). CDR3 sequence: CASSVQGRFPKNIQYF. Here the CDR3 DNA reads TGTGCCAGTAGCGTCCAGGGCAGATTTCCCAAAAACATTCAGTACTTC.

The chain links TRBV5-4 to TRBJ2-3, with 7 positions matching TRBD2. With 4 bases clipped from V and 3 bases from J, the junction kept 5 bases outside the gene matches. The germline V gene encodes CDR1 SGHNT and CDR2 YYREEE (reference sequence). The CDR3 has 14 amino acids. The CDR3 region has the DNA TGTGCCAGCAGCCTCGGACTAGAGACAGATACGCAGTATTTT. It translates to CASSLGLETDTQYF.

This clone was counted between two and nine times. V usage is TRBV5-6 and J usage is TRBJ2-7; possibly TRBD2 for D (6 bases). CDR1 SGHDT and CDR2 YYEEEE come from the germline V gene. V lost 7 bases to trimming and J lost 4 bases, with 18 bases between them. This CDR3 has 14 amino acids. CDR3 sequence (DNA): TGTGCCAGCCAAGTCCCCCTACGGGAGTACGAGCAGTACTTC. This sequence encodes CASQVPLREYEQYF.

The gene calls are TRBV5-1 and TRBJ2-2; D not resolved. Trimming shortened V by 2 bases and J by 5 bases, and 13 bases separated the two germline ends. In germline, CDR1 is SGHRS, CDR2 YFSETQ. The CDR3 runs 15 residues. The CDR3 reads CASSFGPGGTGELFF. The CDR3 nucleotides are TGCGCCAGCAGCTTTGGACCGGGTGGGACCGGGGAGCTGTTTTTT.

This chain connects TRBV9 to TRBJ2-5; 9 nucleotides agree with TRBD1. Germline V gene lookup returns CDR1 SGDLS and CDR2 YYNGEE. After removal of 2 bases from V and 6 bases from J, the junction contained 8 bases not matched to a gene. CDR3 size: 15 residues. CDR3 sequence (DNA): TGTGCCAGCAGCGTGGACTCACAGGGGGCCAAGACCCAGTACTTC. It is translated as CASSVDSQGAKTQYF.

The CDR3 reads CASSLVGPPRRQPQHF. CDR3 bases: TGCGCCAGCAGCTTGGTAGGACCCCCACGTCGTCAGCCCCAGCATTTT. The chain recombines TRBV5-1 with TRBJ1-5; no clear D gene. The CDR3 has 16 amino acids. Germline CDR1 and CDR2: SGHRS and YFSETQ. V lost 0 bases to trimming and J lost 6 bases, with 16 bases between them.

The gene calls are TRBV21-1 and TRBJ1-3. TRBV21-1 is listed as a pseudogene. CDR3 size: 16 residues. CDR3 coding DNA: TGTGCCCTCAATTCCGGCCCGGGGGCACCTGGAAACACCATATATTTT. This translates into CALNSGPGAPGNTIYF.

This rearrangement joins TRBV7-9 to TRBJ1-3; 9 bases are shared with TRBD1. Germline CDR1 reads SEHNR; CDR2 reads FQNEAQ (reference sequence). V lost 5 bases, J lost 4 bases, and 3 bases stayed unmatched. The length of the CDR3 is 14 residues. The CDR3 DNA follows: TGTGCCAGCAGCCGTACAGGGGGCGGAAACACCATATATTTT. Its protein is CASSRTGGGNTIYF.

V usage is TRBV5-8 and J usage is TRBJ2-3; D is possibly TRBD1 (5 bases). Germline V gene lookup returns CDR1 SGHTS and CDR2 YDEGEE. The CDR3 covers 17 residues. V lost 5 bases, J lost 3 bases, and 22 bases lay in between. The CDR3 spells CASRLTLWQGRTDTQYF. CDR3 nucleotide sequence: TGTGCCAGCAGGCTGACACTTTGGCAGGGTCGGACAGATACGCAGTATTTT.

In this sample, this clone turned up a few times. The V and J genes are TRBV6-1 and TRBJ1-6, with D perhaps TRBD1 (5 bases). The CDR3 has 15 amino acids. Trimming took off 6 bases at V and 7 bases at J, with 16 bases between the two ends. The germline V gene has CDR1 MNHNS and CDR2 SASEGT. The CDR3 DNA sequence: TGTGCCAGCAGGGGGAATAGGGGATCGAATTCACCCCTCCACTTT. Translation gives CASRGNRGSNSPLHF.

The V gene is TRBV5-1, the J gene TRBJ2-5; unclear D gene. The germline V gene has CDR1 SGHRS and CDR2 YFSETQ. The CDR3 runs to 11 residues. Trimming stripped 4 bases from V and 5 bases from J, with 6 bases between. CDR3 protein: CASSPGETQYF. CDR3 in DNA: TGCGCCAGCAGCCCGGGTGAGACCCAGTACTTC.

This chain joins TRBV2 and TRBJ1-5; D gene uncertain. CDR3 length: 16 residues. Per germline, CDR1 SNHLY and CDR2 FYNNEI. The V and J ends lost 7 bases and 0 bases respectively, with 16 bases between them. This CDR3 reads CASTPKSFYSNQPQHF. The DNA of the CDR3 is TGTGCCAGCACACCAAAATCTTTTTATAGCAATCAGCCCCAGCATTTT.

This chain joins TRBV2 and TRBJ2-3; no reliable D call. Germline V gene data show CDR1 as SNHLY and CDR2 as FYNNEI. The CDR3 totals 13 residues. Trimming left V 7 bases short and J 0 bases short, with 8 bases between. The CDR3 loop reads CASIVSSTDTQYF. CDR3 sequence (DNA): TGTGCCAGCATTGTCTCTAGCACAGATACGCAGTATTTT.

The chain is built from TRBV20-1 and TRBJ1-4; D uncertain. Trimming shortened V by 3 bases and J by 8 bases, and 4 bases separated the two germline ends. Germline assignment: CDR1 DFQATT and CDR2 SNEGSKA (reference sequence). This CDR3 has 10 amino acids. The CDR3 DNA reads TGCAGTGCTAGTTACGAAAAACTGTTTTTT. Its protein is CSASYEKLFF.

The table lists this clone with a few counts. The genes are TRBV5-4 and TRBJ1-2; tentatively, D is TRBD1 (5 bases). Trimming removed 0 bases from V and 2 bases from J, with 14 bases in between. The CDR3 is 16 residues long. Germline V gene data show CDR1 as SGHNT and CDR2 as YYREEE (reference sequence). In DNA form, the CDR3 reads TGTGCCAGCAGCTTGGAAGTTGGGGCCGCCAACTATGGCTACACCTTC. Translating it yields CASSLEVGAANYGYTF.

This sequence joins TRBV6-5 and TRBJ2-3, with D possibly being TRBD2 (5 bases). CDR1 and CDR2 from the germline V gene are MNHEY and SVGAGI. The CDR3 consists of 15 residues. Between the trimmed V and J ends, which lost 0 bases and 4 bases, there was a span of 11 bases. In DNA, the CDR3 is TGTGCCAGCAGTTACTCGAGAGTGCGGGCAGATACGCAGTATTTT. This encodes CASSYSRVRADTQYF.

The rearrangement joins TRBV2 to TRBJ2-2, with D perhaps matching TRBD1 (6 bases). The CDR3 consists of 14 residues. Germline V gene sequence: CDR1 SNHLY, CDR2 FYNNEI. V lost 7 bases and J lost 0, with 9 bases in between. Here the CDR3 reads CASNYRANTGELFF. CDR3 coding DNA: TGTGCCAGCAACTACAGGGCGAACACCGGGGAGCTGTTTTTT.

The chain has TRBV5-1 and TRBJ2-7, with D possibly being TRBD1 (6 bases). The CDR3 loop spans 16 amino acids. V was clipped by 0 bases and J by 0 bases, with 13 bases between them. Germline V gene data show CDR1 as SGHRS and CDR2 as YFSETQ. CDR3 loop: CASSLGTAESSYEQYF. CDR3 nucleotide sequence: TGCGCCAGCAGCTTGGGGACAGCCGAGAGCTCCTACGAGCAGTACTTC.

The J gene is TRBJ2-6, the V gene TRBV7-3, with D tentatively TRBD2 (7 bases). In germline, CDR1 is SGHTA, CDR2 FQGTGA. The V end lost 2 bases, the J end lost 0 bases, and 11 bases lay between the germline ends. This CDR3 has 17 amino acids. DNA of the CDR3: TGTGCCAGCAGCTTACGGGGGGCGAGCTCTGGGGCCAACGTCCTGACTTTC. It specifies CASSLRGASSGANVLTF.

This clone has only one observation. V and J are TRBV5-1 and TRBJ2-6; D gene uncertain. V was shortened by 4 bases and J by 0 bases, with 8 bases between the two germline ends. Germline V gives CDR1 SGHRS, CDR2 YFSETQ. The CDR3 has 15 residues. The CDR3 DNA is TGCGCCAGCAGCGCCACAGCCTCTGGGGCCAACGTCCTGACTTTC. Amino acid sequence: CASSATASGANVLTF.

The chain recombines TRBV2 with TRBJ2-7, with TRBD1 identical over 7 bases. CDR3 length: 14 amino acids. CDR1 and CDR2 from the germline V gene are SNHLY and FYNNEI. V gave up 9 bases and J gave up 1 base; unmatched junction bases: 9. The CDR3 reads CASSIQGSSYEQYF. CDR3 nucleotide sequence: TGTGCCAGTTCCATACAGGGGAGTTCCTACGAGCAGTACTTC.

This clone was seen only once. V is TRBV19 and J is TRBJ2-5, with D tentatively TRBD2 (7 bases). The germline V gene encodes CDR1 LNHDA and CDR2 SQIVND (reference sequence). V lost 4 bases, J lost 1 base, and 10 bases lay in between. This CDR3 comprises 14 residues. The chain's CDR3 is CASSRAGAQETQYF. The DNA for the CDR3 is TGTGCCAGTAGTAGGGCGGGGGCCCAAGAGACCCAGTACTTC. The full variable domain, with the rest looked up from reference TRBV19 and TRBJ2-5, is DGGITQSPKYLFRKEGQNVTLSCEQNLNHDAMYWYRQDPGQGLRLIYYSQIVNDFQKGDIAEGYSVSREKKESFPLTVTSAQKNPTAFYLCASSRAGAQETQYFGPGTRLLVL.

The chain couples TRBV19 to TRBJ2-4; D is possibly TRBD1 or TRBD2 (5 bases each). Trimming cost V 9 bases and J 6 bases, with 15 bases left between them. Germline assignment: CDR1 LNHDA and CDR2 SQIVND (reference sequence). The CDR3 is made up of 13 amino acids. The CDR3 loop reads CARGPAPSNIQYF. DNA of the CDR3: TGTGCCAGGGGACCTGCTCCTTCAAACATTCAGTACTTC.

This clone was seen once. This chain links TRBV27 with TRBJ2-7; TRBD1 aligns across 10 bases. CDR1 is MNHEY, CDR2 SMNVEV, per germline (reference sequence). The CDR3 has 15 residues. V was pared by 2 bases and J by 0 bases, with 1 base of the junction left unmatched. CDR3 nucleotides: TGTGCCAGCAGTTTAGGACAGGGGGTCTCCTACGAGCAGTACTTC. The encoded protein is CASSLGQGVSYEQYF.

V gene TRBV2 combines with J gene TRBJ1-5, with TRBD1 matching 8 bases. In germline, CDR1 is SNHLY, CDR2 FYNNEI. The V segment lost 1 base and the J segment 8 bases; nucleotides outside the gene matches: 7. The CDR3 is 15 amino acids. CDR3: CASSEDSGGAKPQHF. In nucleotides, the CDR3 is TGTGCCAGCAGTGAAGATTCAGGGGGCGCGAAGCCCCAGCATTTT.